The 24 T cell receptor beta chains presented below share a single source sample, sequenced in a study of identical twins. TCRdb called the 5' RACE reads again in MiXCR, with one record for every CDR3 protein. The sample yields 1.5 million to 2 million distinct CDR3 sequences, less than 40% seen once. The sequencing input was cord blood. The source of these receptors is a newborn girl in good health.

The V and J genes are TRBV6-2 or TRBV6-3 and TRBJ1-5; unclear D gene. The CDR3 runs 15 residues. V was pared by 0 bases and J by 1 base, with 7 bases between. In germline, CDR1 is MNHEY, CDR2 SVGEGT. CDR3 bases: TGTGCCAGCAGTTACTCGGGGTGGAGCAATCAGCCCCAGCATTTT. This codes for CASSYSGWSNQPQHF.

In its sample, this clonotype was seen a few times. The chain carries TRBV6-5 and TRBJ1-5, with 10 positions matching TRBD1. The CDR3 length is 18 residues. Germline lookup yields CDR1 MNHEY and CDR2 SVGAGI. The J segment lost 4 bases and the V segment lost 2 bases, leaving 11 bases of the junction unmatched. CDR3: CASSYPRVPDRGNQPQHF. CDR3 DNA sequence: TGTGCCAGCAGTTACCCCAGAGTACCGGACAGGGGGAATCAGCCCCAGCATTTT.

This chain links TRBV5-6 with TRBJ2-7; TRBD1 aligns across 8 bases. V lost 4 bases, J lost 6 bases, and 9 bases stayed unmatched. Germline assignment: CDR1 SGHDT and CDR2 YYEEEE. The CDR3 is 14 amino acids. The CDR3: CASSPRGQWGEQYF. The CDR3, as DNA: TGTGCCAGCAGCCCCAGGGGGCAGTGGGGCGAGCAGTACTTC.

This clonotype was seen ten or more times. V and J are TRBV13 and TRBJ1-6; D is unclear. Germline CDR1 and CDR2: PRHDT and FYEKMQ (reference sequence). The V end was cut by 2 bases, the J end by 10 bases, with 15 bases between. The CDR3 runs to 15 residues. The CDR3 is CASSLRPKRGSPLHF. CDR3 in DNA: TGTGCCAGCAGCTTAAGACCTAAAAGAGGATCACCCCTCCACTTT.

The J gene is TRBJ1-5, the V gene TRBV6-1, with 8 bases lining up with TRBD1. V dropped 2 bases and J dropped 4; count of bases not matched to a gene: 4. This CDR3 has 15 amino acids. In germline, CDR1 is MNHNS, CDR2 SASEGT. The CDR3 sequence is CASSERGDRNQPQHF. The DNA for the CDR3 is TGTGCCAGCAGTGAAAGGGGGGACAGGAATCAGCCCCAGCATTTT.

The chain links TRBV4-1 to TRBJ2-5; D unclear. V gave up 2 bases and J gave up 4 bases, with 20 bases separating them. Germline CDR1 MGHRA, CDR2 YSYEKL. The CDR3 totals 17 residues. The CDR3 loop reads CASSQSFLNQRGETQYF. Written as DNA, the CDR3 is TGCGCCAGCAGCCAAAGTTTTCTCAATCAGCGAGGAGAGACCCAGTACTTC.

The chain couples TRBV5-1 to TRBJ2-6, with D unclear. CDR3 length: 14 residues. Per the germline V gene, CDR1 is SGHRS and CDR2 is YFSETQ. Trimming stripped 0 bases from V and 4 bases from J, with 5 bases between. In DNA, the CDR3 is TGCGCCAGCAGCTTGGTACGGGGGGCCAACGTCCTGACTTTC. Protein: CASSLVRGANVLTF.

This clonotype was counted a few times. The gene calls are TRBV7-9 and TRBJ2-5; D ambiguous. Trimming took 1 base from V and 5 from J, leaving 20 bases between them. Germline CDR1 reads SEHNR; CDR2 reads FQNEAQ (reference sequence). The CDR3 sequence is 17 residues long. The CDR3 sequence is CASSLGAEQFYRETQYF. The CDR3 nucleotides are TGTGCCAGCAGCTTAGGGGCTGAGCAATTTTACCGGGAGACCCAGTACTTC.

V usage is TRBV27 and J usage is TRBJ2-7; 8 nucleotides line up with TRBD2. Trimming removed 1 base from V and 2 bases from J; junction bases left unmatched: 10. Germline loops: CDR1 MNHEY, CDR2 SMNVEV (reference sequence). The CDR3 extends over 17 amino acids. CDR3 sequence (DNA): TGTGCCAGCAGTTTATTCCCCACTAGCGGACTGCCCTACGAGCAGTACTTC. This translates into CASSLFPTSGLPYEQYF.

In its sample, this clonotype was seen a few times. This chain connects TRBV20-1 to TRBJ2-3; 7 bases map to TRBD2. The CDR3 length is 15 residues. The V gene's germline CDR1 is DFQATT and CDR2 SNEGSKA (reference sequence). Trimming took 6 bases from V and 4 from J; bases not matched to a gene: 13. CDR3 in DNA: TGCAGTGCAGCAGGAGGGGAGGGGTCCTCAGATACGCAGTATTTT. Amino acids: CSAAGGEGSSDTQYF.

CDR3 protein: CASRPGTGFNSPLHF. DNA of the CDR3: TGTGCCAGCAGACCCGGGACAGGGTTTAATTCACCCCTCCACTTT. The rearrangement links TRBV12-3 or TRBV12-4 to TRBJ1-6; 9 nucleotides agree with TRBD1. J gave up 6 bases and V 6 bases, and 6 bases lay outside the gene matches. The CDR3 is 15 amino acids.

This clonotype came up a few times. The V and J genes are TRBV11-3 and TRBJ2-5, with D tentatively TRBD1 or TRBD2 (6 bases each). TRBJ2-7 matches the DNA end more closely, so the J call is doubtful. Germline CDR1 SGHNT, CDR2 YENEEA. The CDR3 runs 15 residues. CDR3: CASSAGQGLLYEQYF. The CDR3 DNA is TGTGCCAGCAGCGCGGGACAAGGTCTTCTCTACGAGCAGTACTTC.

The chain uses TRBV28 and TRBJ1-1; D gene ambiguous. This CDR3 is built from 14 residues. V dropped 3 bases and J dropped 4 bases, with 12 bases sitting between them. Germline CDR1 MDHEN, CDR2 SYDVKM. CDR3 nucleotide sequence: TGTGCCAGCAGTTTGCCCCAGTCCGCCACTGAAGCTTTCTTT. Translated: CASSLPQSATEAFF.

With respect to this clonotype: This sequence is one base from a far larger clone and is likely a read error. The chain is built from TRBV12-3 or TRBV12-4 and TRBJ1-1, with no clear D. V lost 6 bases to trimming and J lost 1 base, with 9 bases between them. This CDR3 has 13 amino acids. This chain's CDR3 is CASSRNRNTEAFF. The CDR3 coding sequence is TGTGCCAGCAGCCGGAACAGGAACACTGAAGCTTTCTTT.

As to this clonotype: A much larger clone differs from this one at a single base, so this may be a read error. The chain carries TRBV29-1 and TRBJ1-2, with D possibly being TRBD1 (5 bases). V lost 4 bases and J lost 7, with 13 bases in between. Germline CDR1 is SQVTM and CDR2 is ANQGSEA. CDR3 length: 12 amino acids. The CDR3 loop is CSVVRGGTGYTF. CDR3 coding DNA: TGCAGCGTTGTACGTGGGGGTACTGGCTACACCTTC.

This clonotype came up many times. V usage is TRBV2 and J usage is TRBJ2-5, with D perhaps matching TRBD2 (6 bases). This CDR3 spans 15 amino acids. Between the trimmed V and J ends, which lost 4 bases and 2 bases, there was a span of 14 bases. The germline V gene has CDR1 SNHLY and CDR2 FYNNEI. The CDR3 bases are TGTGCCAGCAGTGCGCTAGCGTCCCCACAAGAGACCCAGTACTTC. This translates into CASSALASPQETQYF.

The rearrangement links TRBV20-1 to TRBJ2-7; TRBD2 is a possible D gene (6 bases). V lost 3 bases and J 0 bases, leaving 12 bases between the germline ends. CDR1 is DFQATT, CDR2 SNEGSKA, per germline (reference sequence). The CDR3 totals 14 residues. This CDR3 is CSASGETSSYEQYF. Here the CDR3 DNA reads TGCAGTGCTAGCGGGGAGACTAGCTCCTACGAGCAGTACTTC.

This clonotype was found a few times. This chain uses TRBV20-1 with TRBJ2-7; D may be TRBD1 (6 bases). V was clipped by 3 bases and J by 4 bases, with 13 bases between them. This CDR3 contains 13 residues. Germline-derived CDR1 and CDR2 are DFQATT and SNEGSKA (reference sequence). The CDR3 nucleotides read TGCAGTGCTAGTGACGACAGGTTGTACGAGCAGTACTTC. Translating it yields CSASDDRLYEQYF.

This clonotype was observed a few times. V and J are TRBV2 and TRBJ2-7; 10 positions agree with TRBD1. The J segment lost 7 bases and the V segment lost 5 bases, leaving 8 bases of the junction unmatched. Germline V gene lookup returns CDR1 SNHLY and CDR2 FYNNEI. The CDR3 length is 14 residues. CDR3 DNA sequence: TGTGCCAGCAGTCCAGGACAGGGGGTTTGGGAGCAGTACTTC. This codes for CASSPGQGVWEQYF. The whole variable domain, filled in from reference TRBV2 and TRBJ2-7, reads EPEVTQTPSHQVTQMGQEVILRCVPISNHLYFYWYRQILGQKVEFLVSFYNNEISEKSEIFDDQFSVERPDGSNFTLKIRSTKLEDSAMYFCASSPGQGVWEQYFGPGTRLTVT.

This clonotype was seen only a few times. This chain joins TRBV21-1 and TRBJ2-3; the table's D call TRBD2 went unverified against the DNA. TRBV21-1 is a documented pseudogene. This CDR3 region has 18 residues. The CDR3 reads CASSPPGLAGENTDTQYF. The CDR3, as DNA: TGTGCCAGCAGCCCCCCGGGACTAGCGGGGGAGAACACAGATACGCAGTATTTT.

The gene calls are TRBV15 and TRBJ2-7; the D is unclear. Trimming removed 0 bases at V and 6 bases at J, with 12 bases between. The CDR3 length is 14 residues. From germline, CDR1 is LNHNV and CDR2 YYDKDF (reference sequence). CDR3 region: CATSRDRTACEQYF. The CDR3, as DNA: TGTGCCACCAGCAGAGATCGGACGGCCTGCGAGCAGTACTTC.

This clonotype was recorded at least ten times. V usage is TRBV27 and J usage is TRBJ1-2, with D perhaps TRBD1 (5 bases). Germline CDR1 reads MNHEY; CDR2 reads SMNVEV (reference sequence). The CDR3 consists of 15 residues. Trimming took off 4 bases at V and 4 bases at J, with 16 bases between the two ends. The CDR3 is CASSSPIRGLYGYTF. For the CDR3, the DNA is TGTGCCAGCAGTTCCCCAATTCGGGGCCTCTATGGCTACACCTTC.

This chain joins TRBV20-1 and TRBJ2-3; 9 positions match TRBD2. Per germline, CDR1 DFQATT and CDR2 SNEGSKA (reference sequence). The CDR3 runs 15 residues. The J segment lost 2 bases and the V segment lost 2 bases, leaving 5 bases of the junction unmatched. CDR3 nucleotide sequence: TGCAGTGCTAGAAATAGCGGGAGCGCCACAGATACGCAGTATTTT. Its translation: CSARNSGSATDTQYF.

This chain uses TRBV12-3 or TRBV12-4 with TRBJ1-2, with TRBD1 as a possible D gene (5 bases). The CDR3 spans 13 residues. With 8 bases removed from V and 0 bases from J, the gap between germline ends came to 10 bases. CDR3 bases: TGTGCCAGCCGGGGCAGTTCTAACTATGGCTACACCTTC. Its translation is CASRGSSNYGYTF.